The 14 T cell receptor beta chains in this list originate from one sample, sequenced in a study of blood T cell repertoires in COVID-19 (dated by TCRdb to 2018 to 2021). Receptor libraries were prepared by the immunoSEQ multiplex PCR assay. In TCRdb, the immuneACCESS table is reduced to in-frame sequences with V and J assigned. These tables do not hold every clone; where another copy was compared, an unresolved V gene accounts for under half, and the others remain unexplained. Present in this sample are 210,000 or so clones, around 84% of which were seen just once. Together, the top ten hold around 18% of the sample. The sequencing sample was made of peripheral blood. These receptors were obtained from a woman aged 80 or over with active or convalescent COVID-19.

The J gene is TRBJ2-3, the V gene TRBV7-2, with a weak D call TRBD2 (6 bases). The CDR3 runs 14 residues. Trimming shortened V by 5 bases and J by 6 bases, and 15 bases separated the two germline ends. Germline-derived CDR1 and CDR2 are SGHTA and FQGNSA. The DNA for the CDR3 is TGTGCCAGCAGCCCCGCGGGGATTCGGGATACGCAGTATTTT. Translating it yields CASSPAGIRDTQYF.

V and J are TRBV7-2 and TRBJ2-4, with 7 bases identical to TRBD1. The V and J ends lost 1 base and 7 bases, in that order; junction bases with no gene match: 4. Germline values: CDR1 SGHTA, CDR2 FQGNSA. The CDR3 contains 14 residues. This CDR3 reads CASSLGQGMNIQYF. For the CDR3, the DNA is TGTGCCAGCAGCTTAGGACAGGGTATGAACATTCAGTACTTC.

The gene calls are TRBV7-9 and TRBJ1-6; no clear D gene. The CDR3 sequence is 13 residues long. V gave up 1 base and J gave up 5 bases, with 3 bases separating them. The germline V gene has CDR1 SEHNR and CDR2 FQNEAQ (reference sequence). The DNA of the CDR3 is TGTGCCAGCAGCTTAGACAATAATTCACCCCTCCACTTT. It is translated as CASSLDNNSPLHF.

The V gene is TRBV11-3, the J gene TRBJ1-1, with 10 bases that match TRBD1. J lost 1 base, V lost 8 bases, and 7 bases had no gene match. The CDR3 has 15 amino acids. Germline CDR1 and CDR2: SGHNT and YENEEA. The DNA of the CDR3 is TGTGCCAGCTCTGAGAGGACAGGGGGGAACACTGAAGCTTTCTTT. It encodes CASSERTGGNTEAFF.

The chain joins TRBV11-1 to TRBJ1-3; D ambiguous. V dropped 2 bases and J dropped 0 bases, with 8 bases sitting between them. Looked up from germline, CDR1 is SGHAT and CDR2 is FQDESV (reference sequence). This CDR3 comprises 15 residues. The CDR3 loop reads CASSLQILSGNTIYF. In nucleotides, the CDR3 is TGTGCCAGCAGCTTACAGATCCTCTCTGGAAACACCATATATTTT.

In regard to this clone: This CDR3 is also generated by other DNA sequences in the sample. The gene calls are TRBV4-3 and TRBJ2-3; the match to TRBD2 covers 7 bases. V lost 0 bases, J lost 4 bases, and 4 bases stayed unmatched. CDR1 and CDR2 (germline): LGHNA, YSLEER. This CDR3 is built from 15 residues. The CDR3: CASSQEGGRADTQYF. CDR3 in DNA: TGCGCCAGCAGCCAAGAGGGGGGGAGGGCAGATACGCAGTATTTT.

The rearrangement joins TRBV19 to TRBJ2-3; the D gene is possibly TRBD2 (5 bases). V dropped 3 bases and J dropped 2 bases, with 9 bases sitting between them. The CDR3 is 14 residues long. CDR1 is LNHDA and CDR2 is SQIVND in the germline V gene (reference sequence). CDR3 in DNA: TGTGCCAGTAGTATCGGAGCGGCCACAGATACGCAGTATTTT. As protein: CASSIGAATDTQYF.

The chain links TRBV2 to TRBJ1-5; D is unclear. The V and J ends lost 3 bases and 9 bases respectively, with 12 bases between them. CDR3 size: 13 residues. CDR1 and CDR2 (germline): SNHLY, FYNNEI. As DNA, the CDR3 is TGTGCCAGCAGTGAGCTGGAGAATGCGCCCCAGCATTTT. Protein sequence: CASSELENAPQHF.

V is TRBV19 and J is TRBJ1-6, with D tentatively TRBD1 (6 bases). The ends were cut back, 9 bases at V and 0 bases at J, with 9 bases in the middle. The CDR3 consists of 14 residues. The germline V gene has CDR1 LNHDA and CDR2 SQIVND (reference sequence). This CDR3 reads CASRGASYNSPLHF. For the CDR3, the DNA is TGTGCCAGCAGGGGCGCCTCCTATAATTCACCCCTCCACTTT. Complete variable domain (other parts from reference TRBV19 and TRBJ1-6): DGGITQSPKYLFRKEGQNVTLSCEQNLNHDAMYWYRQDPGQGLRLIYYSQIVNDFQKGDIAEGYSVSREKKESFPLTVTSAQKNPTAFYLCASRGASYNSPLHFGNGTRLTVT.

V and J are TRBV23-1 and TRBJ1-1; no clear D. TRBV23-1 is an ORF, and what it does is uncertain. CDR3 length equals 18 residues. V lost 4 bases and J lost 1, with 22 bases in between. The CDR3 spells CASSLGQPGPGANTEAFF. The DNA for the CDR3 is TGCGCCAGCAGTCTAGGCCAGCCCGGTCCGGGAGCGAACACTGAAGCTTTCTTT.

The rearrangement links TRBV9 to TRBJ2-1; 8 nucleotides agree with TRBD2. The CDR3 is 13 residues long. V gave up 4 bases and J gave up 10 bases; unmatched junction bases: 7. Germline V gives CDR1 SGDLS, CDR2 YYNGEE. Here the CDR3 reads CASSISGIGEQFF. The DNA of the CDR3 is TGTGCCAGCAGCATTAGCGGGATAGGCGAGCAGTTCTTC.

A few counts support this clone. This chain joins TRBV29-1 and TRBJ1-1, with a tentative D call TRBD1 (6 bases). From germline, CDR1 is SQVTM and CDR2 ANQGSEA. With 4 bases removed from V and 7 bases from J, the gap between germline ends came to 10 bases. CDR3 length equals 11 residues. CDR3 protein: CSVVGGGEAFF. DNA of the CDR3: TGCAGCGTTGTGGGAGGGGGTGAAGCTTTCTTT.

The chain employs TRBV19 and TRBJ1-1, with 12 bases lining up with TRBD1. Germline trimming cut 11 bases from V and 6 bases from J; bases unmatched to any gene: 16. The germline V gene has CDR1 LNHDA and CDR2 SQIVND (reference sequence). This CDR3 is built from 16 residues. The CDR3 bases are TGTGCCTCGACTCACCGGGACAGGGGGCCGGTGGCTGAAGCTTTCTTT. It codes for CASTHRDRGPVAEAFF.

The chain has TRBV11-3 and TRBJ2-3; 8 nucleotides align to TRBD2. This CDR3 region has 14 residues. CDR1 is SGHNT and CDR2 is YENEEA in the germline V gene. Germline trimming cut 4 bases from V and 5 bases from J; bases unmatched to any gene: 5. CDR3 residues: CASSSGLAEDTQYF. CDR3 nucleotides: TGTGCCAGCAGCTCTGGACTAGCCGAAGATACGCAGTATTTT. The entire variable domain, with the rest obtained from reference TRBV11-3 and TRBJ2-3, is as follows: EAGVVQSPRYKIIEKKQPVAFWCNPISGHNTLYWYLQNLGQGPELLIRYENEEAVDDSQLPKDRFSAERLKGVDSTLKIQPAELGDSAVYLCASSSGLAEDTQYFGPGTRLTVL.